These 25 T cell receptor beta chains came from one sample sequenced in a study of blood T cell repertoires in COVID-19. Sequencing was performed with immunoSEQ multiplex PCR; in TCRdb, only in-frame clones are kept and a portion is missing. The data hold roughly 180,000 clones, with roughly 84% observed a single time. The sequencing sample was made of peripheral blood. These receptors were collected from an elderly woman with active or convalescent COVID-19.

The chain combines TRBV18 with TRBJ2-1; perhaps TRBD2 as D (5 bases). Germline V gene sequence: CDR1 KGHSH, CDR2 LQKENI. The CDR3 has 14 amino acids. V was trimmed by 5 bases and J by 0 bases, leaving 8 bases between them. This CDR3 is CASSDRGSYNEQFF. The CDR3 DNA follows: TGTGCCAGCTCAGACCGGGGCTCCTACAATGAGCAGTTCTTC. The variable domain in full, with the rest retrieved from reference TRBV18 and TRBJ2-1, is NAGVMQNPRHLVRRRGQEARLRCSPMKGHSHVYWYRQLPEEGLKFMVYLQKENIIDESGMPKERFSAEFPKEGPSILRIQQVVRGDSAAYFCASSDRGSYNEQFFGPGTRLTVL.

The chain employs TRBV7-2 and TRBJ2-2; D is uncertain. Germline CDR1 SGHTA, CDR2 FQGNSA. The V end lost 2 bases, the J end lost 3 bases, and 7 bases lay between the germline ends. This CDR3 comprises 14 residues. CDR3 sequence reads: CASSLNGDTGELFF. The CDR3 DNA sequence: TGTGCCAGCAGCTTAAACGGAGACACCGGGGAGCTGTTTTTT.

This sequence joins TRBV30 and TRBJ2-2; TRBD2 matches at 8 bases. Germline CDR1 is GTSNPN and CDR2 is SVGIG (reference sequence). The V gene end was trimmed by 4 bases and the J gene end by 5 bases; junction bases not matched to a gene: 15. The CDR3 loop spans 17 amino acids. Written as DNA, the CDR3 is TGTGCCTGGAAAGGGAATCCCGGGACTAGAGGGACCGGGGAGCTGTTTTTT. It encodes CAWKGNPGTRGTGELFF.

In this sample, this clone turned up a few times. This sequence joins TRBV19 and TRBJ2-3, with 9 bases fitting TRBD1. Losses at the gene ends were 6 bases for V and 4 bases for J; bases not matched to a gene: 11. Germline CDR1 LNHDA, CDR2 SQIVND (reference sequence). The CDR3 has 16 amino acids. CDR3 nucleotides: TGTGCCAGTAGCTCCGGACAGGGGACCACCGCAGATACGCAGTATTTT. It yields the protein CASSSGQGTTADTQYF.

This clone was recorded a few times. The chain uses TRBV5-1 and TRBJ2-6; possible D gene TRBD1, 5 bases. Looked up from germline, CDR1 is SGHRS and CDR2 is YFSETQ. This CDR3 region has 16 residues. V gave up 0 bases and J gave up 2 bases, with 9 bases separating them. In nucleotides, the CDR3 is TGCGCCAGCAGCTTGGCAGGGAACCCTGGGGCCAACGTCCTGACTTTC. This gives the protein CASSLAGNPGANVLTF.

This clone is categorized as medium-sized (0.01 to 0.1%). The CDR3 region has the DNA TGCGCCAGCTTCGTGGCTAGCGGGAGCTTTGAGCAGTTCTTC. Its protein is CASFVASGSFEQFF. The chain joins TRBV5-1 to TRBJ2-1; 10 positions agree with TRBD2. There are 14 residues in the CDR3. The V segment lost 7 bases and the J segment 9 bases; nucleotides outside the gene matches: 10. CDR1 and CDR2 (germline): SGHRS, YFSETQ.

The chain couples TRBV5-1 to TRBJ1-4; 11 nucleotides align to TRBD1. The CDR3 has 14 amino acids. Germline V gives CDR1 SGHRS, CDR2 YFSETQ. The junction had 2 bases not matched to a gene; V was cut back by 2 bases and J by 8 bases. The CDR3 DNA follows: TGCGCCAGCAGCTTAGGACAGGGGGCGGAAAAACTGTTTTTT. Its translation: CASSLGQGAEKLFF.

As concerns this clone: Other DNA sequences of this sample code for an identical CDR3. The V call is TRBV18, the J call TRBJ1-4; D is undetermined. V dropped 1 base and J dropped 0 bases, with 3 bases sitting between them. The CDR3 runs 14 residues. Germline values: CDR1 KGHSH, CDR2 LQKENI. CDR3 region: CASSPLATNEKLFF. The CDR3 DNA reads as TGTGCCAGCTCACCACTAGCAACTAATGAAAAACTGTTTTTT.

V and J are TRBV18 and TRBJ2-2; D perhaps matches TRBD1 (7 bases). V dropped 4 bases and J dropped 5 bases, with 17 bases sitting between them. The CDR3 is 16 residues long. Per the germline V gene, CDR1 is KGHSH and CDR2 is LQKENI. The CDR3 protein is CASSLQRAGGTGELFF. The CDR3 nucleotides are TGTGCCAGCTCACTACAGCGCGCAGGGGGGACCGGGGAGCTGTTTTTT.

This clone showed up just a few times. The chain uses TRBV18 and TRBJ2-3; 9 bases agree with TRBD1. CDR3 size: 16 residues. In germline, CDR1 is KGHSH, CDR2 LQKENI. With 6 bases clipped from V and 4 bases from J, the junction kept 11 bases outside the gene matches. This chain's CDR3 is CASSQGQGQGPDTQYF. CDR3 sequence (DNA): TGTGCCAGCTCCCAAGGACAGGGACAGGGCCCAGATACGCAGTATTTT.

This rearrangement joins TRBV10-3 to TRBJ2-5, with a possible D match to TRBD1 (5 bases). Trimming took off 3 bases at V and 1 base at J, with 12 bases between the two ends. Per the germline V gene, CDR1 is ENHRY and CDR2 is SYGVKD. The CDR3 is made up of 15 amino acids. Here the CDR3 DNA reads TGTGCCATCAGTGACAAAGACAGCTCCCAAGAGACCCAGTACTTC. Its translation is CAISDKDSSQETQYF.

CDR3 sequence (DNA): TGTGCCAGCAGCTTGGGGGGGGAGCGCTCCTACAATGAGCAGTTCTTC. The encoded protein is CASSLGGERSYNEQFF. The gene calls are TRBV5-4 and TRBJ2-1; a weak D match, TRBD2 (6 bases). Per germline, CDR1 SGHNT and CDR2 YYREEE (reference sequence). The CDR3 sequence is 16 residues long. Trimming shortened V by 0 bases and J by 0 bases, and 10 bases separated the two germline ends.

This clone turned up a few times. This rearrangement joins TRBV9 to TRBJ2-7; D gene unclear. In germline, CDR1 is SGDLS, CDR2 YYNGEE. The ends were cut back, 0 bases at V and 3 bases at J, with 13 bases in the middle. The CDR3 covers 15 residues. The CDR3 DNA reads TGTGCCAGCAGCGTAGACTCAACCCACTACTACGAGCAGTACTTC. It codes for CASSVDSTHYYEQYF.

The genes are TRBV5-1 and TRBJ2-7; 7 nucleotides align to TRBD1. CDR3 length: 15 residues. The V segment lost 0 bases and the J segment 3 bases; nucleotides outside the gene matches: 6. CDR1 and CDR2 from the germline V gene are SGHRS and YFSETQ. The CDR3 reads CASSLAPGTDYEQYF. CDR3 DNA sequence: TGCGCCAGCAGCTTGGCCCCAGGGACAGACTACGAGCAGTACTTC.

The rearrangement joins TRBV29-1 to TRBJ2-3; TRBD2 agrees at 10 bases. V trimming: 7 bases; J trimming: 3 bases; junction bases outside the gene matches: 7. The CDR3 is 14 residues long. Per the germline V gene, CDR1 is SQVTM and CDR2 is ANQGSEA. This CDR3 is CSAVSSGRTDTQYF. In DNA form, the CDR3 reads TGCAGCGCCGTCTCTAGCGGGAGAACAGATACGCAGTATTTT.

The chain combines TRBV10-3 with TRBJ2-2; D may be TRBD2 (5 bases). Germline CDR1 ENHRY, CDR2 SYGVKD. The CDR3 is made up of 15 amino acids. Between the trimmed V and J ends, which lost 1 base and 6 bases, there was a span of 12 bases. CDR3 sequence: CAISEFAGGSGELFF. The DNA of the CDR3 is TGTGCCATCAGTGAGTTTGCTGGCGGGTCCGGGGAGCTGTTTTTT.

The V gene is TRBV7-9, the J gene TRBJ1-5; TRBD1 matches at 10 bases. CDR3 size: 17 residues. The ends lost 5 bases at V and 0 bases at J; junction bases unmatched: 7. Germline V gives CDR1 SEHNR, CDR2 FQNEAQ (reference sequence). The CDR3 nucleotides are TGTGCCAGCAGCGGGGACAGGGGAAAATATAGCAATCAGCCCCAGCATTTT. Amino acid sequence: CASSGDRGKYSNQPQHF.

V and J are TRBV19 and TRBJ1-2; D is uncertain. The germline V and J ends were trimmed by 5 bases and 4 bases, with 11 bases remaining between them. Per the germline V gene, CDR1 is LNHDA and CDR2 is SQIVND (reference sequence). This CDR3 contains 13 residues. CDR3 sequence: CASSPRATYGYTF. In DNA, the CDR3 is TGTGCCAGTAGTCCCCGAGCTACCTATGGCTACACCTTC.

The chain carries TRBV5-1 and TRBJ2-5; 11 bases line up with TRBD1. The CDR3 has 14 amino acids. V gave up 4 bases and J gave up 4 bases; unmatched junction bases: 3. Per the germline V gene, CDR1 is SGHRS and CDR2 is YFSETQ. The chain's CDR3 is CASSTGQGAETQYF. Here the CDR3 DNA reads TGCGCCAGCAGCACCGGACAGGGGGCAGAGACCCAGTACTTC.

J is TRBJ1-4 and V is TRBV14; 8 bases fit TRBD1. Trimming took 5 bases from V and 5 from J; bases not matched to a gene: 7. The CDR3 length is 15 residues. Germline assignment: CDR1 SGHDN and CDR2 FVKESK. The CDR3 here is CASSKRTGMNEKLFF. In DNA, the CDR3 is TGTGCCAGCAGCAAACGGACAGGGATGAATGAAAAACTGTTTTTT.

This clone was seen a few times. The chain recombines TRBV7-9 with TRBJ2-7; TRBD1 might be the D (5 bases). This CDR3 comprises 15 residues. CDR1 and CDR2 from the germline V gene are SEHNR and FQNEAQ (reference sequence). V was cut by 5 bases and J by 4 bases, with 18 bases left in between. The CDR3 DNA reads TGTGCCAGCAGCCACGGAAGGGGAAGTTCATACGAGCAGTACTTC. Protein: CASSHGRGSSYEQYF.

This chain uses TRBV7-8 with TRBJ2-7; D is undetermined. Germline V lookup: CDR1 SGHVS, CDR2 FQNEAQ. Between the trimmed V and J ends, which lost 1 base and 3 bases, there was a span of 10 bases. The CDR3 contains 14 residues. The chain's CDR3 is CASSLGGENYEQYF. In DNA form, the CDR3 reads TGTGCCAGCAGCTTAGGAGGCGAAAACTACGAGCAGTACTTC. The full variable domain, rest sourced from reference TRBV7-8 and TRBJ2-7, is GAGVSQSPRYKVAKRGQDVALRCDPISGHVSLFWYQQALGQGPEFLTYFQNEAQLDKSGLPSDRFFAERPEGSVSTLKIQRTQQEDSAVYLCASSLGGENYEQYFGPGTRLTVT.

V usage is TRBV18 and J usage is TRBJ2-5; 11 bases match TRBD2. This CDR3 has 17 residues. Losses at the gene ends were 5 bases for V and 4 bases for J; bases not matched to a gene: 12. Germline CDR1 KGHSH, CDR2 LQKENI. The CDR3 is CASSGAGTSGRTETQYF. DNA for the CDR3: TGTGCCAGCTCAGGGGCCGGGACTAGCGGACGAACAGAGACCCAGTACTTC.

In this sample, this clone turned up a few times. The chain joins TRBV3-1 (or the pseudogene TRBV3-2) to TRBJ1-6; no clear D. This CDR3 comprises 13 residues. With 4 bases removed from V and 11 bases from J, the gap between germline ends came to 12 bases. Germline lookup yields CDR1 LGHDT and CDR2 YNNKEL (reference sequence). The CDR3: CASSPGRAAPLHF. The CDR3 bases are TGTGCCAGCAGCCCCGGGCGGGCCGCACCCCTCCACTTT.

The chain recombines TRBV2 with TRBJ1-2, with no clear D. V dropped 0 bases and J dropped 3 bases, with 11 bases sitting between them. This CDR3 spans 15 amino acids. Germline lookup yields CDR1 SNHLY and CDR2 FYNNEI. This CDR3 reads CASSEAGSLDYGYTF. CDR3 in DNA: TGTGCCAGCAGTGAAGCGGGTTCCCTAGACTATGGCTACACCTTC.